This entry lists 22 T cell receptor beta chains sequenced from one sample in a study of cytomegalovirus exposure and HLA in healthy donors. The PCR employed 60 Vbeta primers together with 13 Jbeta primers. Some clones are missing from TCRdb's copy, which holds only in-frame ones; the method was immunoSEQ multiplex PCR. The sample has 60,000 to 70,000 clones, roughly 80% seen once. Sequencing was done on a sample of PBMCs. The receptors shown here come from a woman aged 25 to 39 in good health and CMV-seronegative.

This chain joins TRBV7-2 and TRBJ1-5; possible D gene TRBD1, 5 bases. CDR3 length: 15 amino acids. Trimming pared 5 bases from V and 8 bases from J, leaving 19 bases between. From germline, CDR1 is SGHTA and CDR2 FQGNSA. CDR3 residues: CASSPTAGVVEPQHF. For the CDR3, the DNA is TGTGCCAGCAGCCCGACCGCGGGGGTTGTGGAGCCCCAGCATTTT.

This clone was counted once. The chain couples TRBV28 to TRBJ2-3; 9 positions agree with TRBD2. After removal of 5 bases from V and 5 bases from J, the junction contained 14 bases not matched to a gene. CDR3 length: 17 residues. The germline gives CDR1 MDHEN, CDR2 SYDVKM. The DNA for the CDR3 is TGTGCCAGCAGTCCCGGCGGGCTAGCGGGGAGGATAGATACGCAGTATTTT. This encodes CASSPGGLAGRIDTQYF.

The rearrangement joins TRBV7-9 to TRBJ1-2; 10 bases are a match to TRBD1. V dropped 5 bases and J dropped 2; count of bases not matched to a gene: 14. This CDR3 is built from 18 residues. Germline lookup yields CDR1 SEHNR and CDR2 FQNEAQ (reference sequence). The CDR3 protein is CASSPVSYPGQGNYGYTF. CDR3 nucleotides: TGTGCCAGCAGCCCTGTTTCCTATCCGGGACAGGGGAACTATGGCTACACCTTC.

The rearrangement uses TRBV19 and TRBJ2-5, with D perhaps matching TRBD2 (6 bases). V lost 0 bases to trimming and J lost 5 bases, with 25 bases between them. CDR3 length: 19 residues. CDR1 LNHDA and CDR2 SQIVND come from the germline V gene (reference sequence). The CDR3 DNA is TGTGCCAGTAGTATAGAGGGAGGATCGGAGGCTGGTTTTTGGGAGACCCAGTACTTC. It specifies CASSIEGGSEAGFWETQYF.

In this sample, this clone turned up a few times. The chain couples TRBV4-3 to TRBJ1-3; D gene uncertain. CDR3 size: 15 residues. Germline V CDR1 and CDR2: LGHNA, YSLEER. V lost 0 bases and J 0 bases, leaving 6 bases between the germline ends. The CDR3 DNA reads TGCGCCAGCAGCCAAGATCGACTCTCTGGAAACACCATATATTTT. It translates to CASSQDRLSGNTIYF.

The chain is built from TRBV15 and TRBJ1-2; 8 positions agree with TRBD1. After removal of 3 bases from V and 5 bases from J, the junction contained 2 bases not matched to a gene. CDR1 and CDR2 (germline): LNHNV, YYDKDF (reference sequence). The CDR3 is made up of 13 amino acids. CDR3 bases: TGTGCCACCAGCAGGGGACAGGAATATGGCTACACCTTC. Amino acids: CATSRGQEYGYTF.

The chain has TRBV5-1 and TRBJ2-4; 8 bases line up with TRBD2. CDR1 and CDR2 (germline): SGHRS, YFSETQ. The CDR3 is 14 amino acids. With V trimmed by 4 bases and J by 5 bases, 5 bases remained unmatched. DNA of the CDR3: TGCGCCAGCAGCCTACGGGGGGGCCAAAACATTCAGTACTTC. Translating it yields CASSLRGGQNIQYF.

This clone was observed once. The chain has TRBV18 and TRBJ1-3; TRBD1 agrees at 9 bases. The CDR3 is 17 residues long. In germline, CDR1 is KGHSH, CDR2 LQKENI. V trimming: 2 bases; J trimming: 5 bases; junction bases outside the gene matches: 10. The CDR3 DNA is TGTGCCAGCTCACCATCCGGGACAGGGTTTACCCGAAACACCATATATTTT. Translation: CASSPSGTGFTRNTIYF.

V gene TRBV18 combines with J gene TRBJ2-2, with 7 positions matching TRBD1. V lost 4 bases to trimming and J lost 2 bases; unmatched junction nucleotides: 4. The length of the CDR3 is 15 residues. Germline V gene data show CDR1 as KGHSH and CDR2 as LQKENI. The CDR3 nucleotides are TGTGCCAGCTCACACCGGGACAGCAACACCGGGGAGCTGTTTTTT. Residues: CASSHRDSNTGELFF.

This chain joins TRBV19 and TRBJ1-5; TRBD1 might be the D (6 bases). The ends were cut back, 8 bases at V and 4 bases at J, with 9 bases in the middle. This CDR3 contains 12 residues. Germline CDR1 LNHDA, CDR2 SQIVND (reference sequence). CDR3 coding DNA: TGTGCCAGTTCACAGGGAAATCAGCCCCAGCATTTT. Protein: CASSQGNQPQHF.

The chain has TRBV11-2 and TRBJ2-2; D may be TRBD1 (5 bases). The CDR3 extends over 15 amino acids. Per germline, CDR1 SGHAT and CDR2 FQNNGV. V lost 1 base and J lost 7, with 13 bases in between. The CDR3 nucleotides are TGTGCCAGCAGCTTAGGGGGCAGCTACTACGGGGAGCTGTTTTTT. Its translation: CASSLGGSYYGELFF.

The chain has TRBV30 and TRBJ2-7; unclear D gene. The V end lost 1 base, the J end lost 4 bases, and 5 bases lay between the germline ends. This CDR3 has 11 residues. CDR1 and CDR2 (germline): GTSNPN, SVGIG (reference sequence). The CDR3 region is CAWSAPYEQYF. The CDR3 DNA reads TGTGCCTGGAGTGCCCCTTACGAGCAGTACTTC.

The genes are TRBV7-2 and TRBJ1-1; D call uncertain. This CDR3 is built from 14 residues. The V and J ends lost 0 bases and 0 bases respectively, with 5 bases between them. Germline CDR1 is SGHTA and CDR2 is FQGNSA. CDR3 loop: CASSLASLNTEAFF. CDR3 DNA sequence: TGTGCCAGCAGCTTAGCCAGTTTGAACACTGAAGCTTTCTTT.

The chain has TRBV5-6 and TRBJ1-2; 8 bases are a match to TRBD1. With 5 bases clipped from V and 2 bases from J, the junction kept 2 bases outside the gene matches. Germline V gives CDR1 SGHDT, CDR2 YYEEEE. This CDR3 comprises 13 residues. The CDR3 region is CASSWDRNYGYTF. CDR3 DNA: TGTGCCAGCAGTTGGGACAGGAACTATGGCTACACCTTC.

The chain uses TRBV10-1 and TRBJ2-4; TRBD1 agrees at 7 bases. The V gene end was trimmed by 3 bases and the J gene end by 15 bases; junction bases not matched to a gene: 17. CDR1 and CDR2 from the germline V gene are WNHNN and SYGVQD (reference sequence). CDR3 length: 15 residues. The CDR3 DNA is TGCGCCAGCAGTGAATCCGGGACAGCACCCTTTTACCCGTACTTC. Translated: CASSESGTAPFYPYF.

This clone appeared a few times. CDR3 sequence (DNA): TGCGCCAGCAGGGACCGGTTAGAGGGACTAGCGGGCTACGGGGAGCTGTTTTTT. Translation gives CASRDRLEGLAGYGELFF. The chain is built from TRBV5-1 and TRBJ2-2, with 12 nucleotides matching TRBD2. Germline lookup yields CDR1 SGHRS and CDR2 YFSETQ. The CDR3 is 18 residues long. V gave up 5 bases and J gave up 7 bases; unmatched junction bases: 15. Looking up the rest from reference TRBV5-1 and TRBJ2-2 gives the full variable domain: KAGVTQTPRYLIKTRGQQVTLSCSPISGHRSVSWYQQTPGQGLQFLFEYFSETQRNKGNFPGRFSGRQFSNSRSEMNVSTLELGDSALYLCASRDRLEGLAGYGELFFGEGSRLTVL.

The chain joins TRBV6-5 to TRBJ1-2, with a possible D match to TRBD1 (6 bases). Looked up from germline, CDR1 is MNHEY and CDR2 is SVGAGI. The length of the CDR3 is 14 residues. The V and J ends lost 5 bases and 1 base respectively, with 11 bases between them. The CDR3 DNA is TGTGCCAGCAGTAGGACAGCGAGTAACTATGGCTACACCTTC. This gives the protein CASSRTASNYGYTF.

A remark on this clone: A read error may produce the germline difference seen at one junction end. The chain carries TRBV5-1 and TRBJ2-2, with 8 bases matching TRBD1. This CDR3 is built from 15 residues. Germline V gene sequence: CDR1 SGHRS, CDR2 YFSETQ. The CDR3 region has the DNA TGCGCCAGCGGCTTGTTACAGGGGGTTTCCGGGGAGCTGTTTTTT. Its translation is CASGLLQGVSGELFF.

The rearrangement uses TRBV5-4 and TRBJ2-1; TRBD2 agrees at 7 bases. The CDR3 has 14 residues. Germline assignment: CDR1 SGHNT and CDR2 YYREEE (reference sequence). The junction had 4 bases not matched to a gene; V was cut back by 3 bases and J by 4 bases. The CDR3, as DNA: TGTGCCAGCAGCTGGGCGGGGGTGTACAATGAGCAGTTCTTC. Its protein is CASSWAGVYNEQFF.

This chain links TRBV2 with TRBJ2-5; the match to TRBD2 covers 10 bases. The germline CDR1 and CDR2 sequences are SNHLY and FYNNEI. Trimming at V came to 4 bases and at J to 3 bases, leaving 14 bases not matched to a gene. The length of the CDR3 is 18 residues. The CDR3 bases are TGTGCCAGCAGTGTCGGGTACCTAGCGGGGGAGACAGAAGAGACCCAGTACTTC. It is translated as CASSVGYLAGETEETQYF.

The CDR3 nucleotides are TGTGCCAGCAGTGGGGAGTTAATGGTATTGGCTTTCTTT. Its translation is CASSGELMVLAFF. The chain couples TRBV6-1 to TRBJ1-1; D call uncertain. Trimming removed 4 bases at V and 11 bases at J, with 17 bases between. The CDR3 is made up of 13 amino acids. CDR1 is MNHNS, CDR2 SASEGT, per germline.

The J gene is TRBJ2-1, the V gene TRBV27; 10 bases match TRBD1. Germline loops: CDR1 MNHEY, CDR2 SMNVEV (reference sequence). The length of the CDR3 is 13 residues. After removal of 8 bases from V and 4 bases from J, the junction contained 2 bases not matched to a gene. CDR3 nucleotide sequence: TGTGCCAGCGGACAGGGGGGTTACAATGAGCAGTTCTTC. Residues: CASGQGGYNEQFF.